This T cell receptor beta chain derives from a study of CD8+CD57+ T cells in acquired aplastic anemia. Findings of the study overall: Patients and controls were found to share twenty-nine CD8+ CDR3 sequences.

Patients chosen for sequencing had CD8+CD57+ cells that had expanded, as shown by flow cytometry. Severe acquired aplastic anemia affected all patients. The CDR3 extends over 13 amino acids. CDR1 is LNHDA and CDR2 is SQIVND in the germline V gene (reference sequence). Trimming at V came to 6 bases and at J to 9 bases, leaving 4 bases not matched to a gene. Concerning this clonotype: The target antigen is unknown.

Profiling of TCR beta VDJ combinations and CDR3 sequences used genomic DNA as template. A single record per CDR3 protein comes from TCRdb applying MiXCR to the reads. The table includes around 210,000 distinct CDR3 sequences, 65% detected once. The clonotype was recovered from a human donor with aplastic anemia. Material: sorted CD4+, CD8+, or CD8+CD57+ T cells (not recorded which) from PBMCs. The chain links TRBV19 to TRBJ1-6, with 8 bases aligning to TRBD1. Here the CDR3 reads CASRPDRVSPLHF. CDR3 nucleotides: TGTGCCAGTAGACCGGACAGGGTTTCACCCCTCCACTTT.